The 20 T cell receptor beta chains below were found in one sample sequenced in a study of OX40 agonist ivuxolimab in advanced cancers. Assay used: immunoSEQ multiplex PCR; TCRdb lists only in-frame clones, some missing. The sample includes approximately 65,000 clones, approximately 89% seen only once; the top ten take 0.85% to 1.2%. This specimen was CD4+ or CD8+ T cells sorted from blood, taken in a trial of the OX40 agonist ivuxolimab. The receptors here all came from an adult with an advanced solid tumor such as melanoma, head and neck, liver or kidney cancer.

This rearrangement joins TRBV5-4 to TRBJ2-2; 14 bases map to TRBD2. Germline CDR1 reads SGHNT; CDR2 reads YYREEE (reference sequence). This CDR3 comprises 18 residues. The J segment lost 0 bases and the V segment lost 3 bases, leaving 4 bases of the junction unmatched. DNA for the CDR3: TGTGCCAGCAGCTCCGGACTAGCGGGGGGCCCGAACACCGGGGAGCTGTTTTTT. Amino acids: CASSSGLAGGPNTGELFF.

This clone occurred once. This chain uses TRBV9 with TRBJ2-7, with a possible D match to TRBD1 (5 bases). The CDR3 sequence is 14 residues long. From germline, CDR1 is SGDLS and CDR2 YYNGEE. Trimming took 4 bases from V and 0 from J, leaving 11 bases between them. The CDR3 DNA sequence: TGTGCCAGCAGCCCAGGACACCTCTCCTACGAGCAGTACTTC. Its translation: CASSPGHLSYEQYF.

The rearrangement joins TRBV11-2 to TRBJ2-7; D not resolved. The V and J ends lost 6 bases and 0 bases respectively, with 15 bases between them. The CDR3 is made up of 15 amino acids. The V gene's germline CDR1 is SGHAT and CDR2 FQNNGV. The CDR3, as DNA: TGTGCCAGCAGGGTAGGGTCTATTTCCTCCTACGAGCAGTACTTC. It translates to CASRVGSISSYEQYF.

CDR3 region: CASSELEGAGYGYTF. DNA for the CDR3: TGTGCCAGCAGTGAGTTGGAGGGGGCAGGCTATGGCTACACCTTC. The rearrangement links TRBV6-1 to TRBJ1-2; TRBD1 agrees at 7 bases. The V segment lost 3 bases and the J segment 4 bases; nucleotides outside the gene matches: 8. The germline V gene encodes CDR1 MNHNS and CDR2 SASEGT. The CDR3 sequence is 15 residues long.

This clone was detected once. The chain recombines TRBV19 with TRBJ1-2; D gene ambiguous. Germline CDR1 reads LNHDA; CDR2 reads SQIVND (reference sequence). This CDR3 is built from 14 residues. The V end lost 4 bases, the J end lost 0 bases, and 9 bases lay between the germline ends. CDR3 amino acids: CASSNRASNYGYTF. The CDR3 region has the DNA TGTGCCAGTAGTAACCGGGCCTCTAACTATGGCTACACCTTC.

The rearrangement uses TRBV2 and TRBJ1-5; no reliable D call. CDR3 length: 15 amino acids. Germline V gene lookup returns CDR1 SNHLY and CDR2 FYNNEI. V dropped 0 bases and J dropped 2 bases, with 8 bases sitting between them. The CDR3 protein is CASSEARGRNQPQHF. Here the CDR3 DNA reads TGTGCCAGCAGTGAAGCCCGAGGTCGCAATCAGCCCCAGCATTTT.

CDR3 loop: CASSLDQSGNTIYF. In DNA form, the CDR3 reads TGCGCCAGCAGCTTGGACCAGTCTGGAAACACCATATATTTT. The V call is TRBV5-1, the J call TRBJ1-3; D gene unclear. V lost 0 bases, J lost 1 base, and 5 bases lay in between. The CDR3 has 14 residues. CDR1 is SGHRS, CDR2 YFSETQ, per germline.

The rearrangement links TRBV5-8 to TRBJ1-6; unclear D gene. Germline CDR1 is SGHTS and CDR2 is YDEGEE. V lost 1 base and J 6 bases, leaving 8 bases between the germline ends. This CDR3 is 14 amino acids long. The chain's CDR3 is CASSLRIGNSPLHF. Here the CDR3 DNA reads TGTGCCAGCAGCTTGCGAATCGGTAATTCACCCCTCCACTTT. Supplemented by reference TRBV5-8 and TRBJ1-6, the full variable domain reads EAGVTQSPTHLIKTRGQQATLRCSPISGHTSVYWYQQALGLGLQFLLWYDEGEERNRGNFPPRFSGRQFPNYSSELNVNALELEDSALYLCASSLRIGNSPLHFGNGTRLTVT.

A few counts support this clone. The chain is built from TRBV30 and TRBJ1-2, with 7 nucleotides matching TRBD1. V lost 3 bases to trimming and J lost 1 base; unmatched junction nucleotides: 5. CDR1 and CDR2 (germline): GTSNPN, SVGIG (reference sequence). This CDR3 is 14 amino acids long. The CDR3 DNA reads as TGTGCCTGGAGGAGACAGGGAAATAACTATGGCTACACCTTC. It translates to CAWRRQGNNYGYTF. The variable domain in full, completed from reference TRBV30 and TRBJ1-2, reads SQTIHQWPATLVQPVGSPLSLECTVEGTSNPNLYWYRQAAGRGLQLLFYSVGIGQISSEVPQNLSASRPQDRQFILSSKKLLLSDSGFYLCAWRRQGNNYGYTFGSGTRLTVV.

V and J are TRBV29-1 and TRBJ2-1, with 7 bases lining up with TRBD2. The trim removed 3 bases at V and 12 bases at J, leaving 8 bases unmatched. The germline V gene encodes CDR1 SQVTM and CDR2 ANQGSEA. The CDR3 consists of 12 residues. CDR3 in DNA: TGCAGCGTTGATGGCGGGGGACGGGGGCAGTTCTTC. Protein product: CSVDGGGRGQFF.

The rearrangement joins TRBV10-2 to TRBJ2-1; D possibly uses TRBD1 or TRBD2 (5 bases each). V lost 6 bases, J lost 8 bases, and 23 bases lay in between. The CDR3 extends over 16 amino acids. Germline assignment: CDR1 WSHSY and CDR2 SAAADI. CDR3 loop: CASSDQSPGLMHEQFF. Written as DNA, the CDR3 is TGCGCCAGCAGCGACCAATCGCCGGGGCTTATGCATGAGCAGTTCTTC.

This chain joins TRBV6-5 and TRBJ2-7, with unresolved D. This CDR3 has 14 amino acids. V dropped 0 bases and J dropped 3 bases, with 9 bases sitting between them. CDR1 and CDR2 (germline): MNHEY, SVGAGI. Here the CDR3 reads CASSYSGWGYEQYF. The CDR3 nucleotides read TGTGCCAGCAGTTACTCGGGATGGGGCTACGAGCAGTACTTC.

This clone was observed a few times. The V call is TRBV7-2, the J call TRBJ1-2, with D perhaps TRBD1 (5 bases). V lost 3 bases and J 0 bases, leaving 11 bases between the germline ends. Germline V gene sequence: CDR1 SGHTA, CDR2 FQGNSA. The CDR3 spans 15 residues. DNA of the CDR3: TGTGCCAGCAGCTTTGACAGAAGACCTAACTATGGCTACACCTTC. It codes for CASSFDRRPNYGYTF.

The chain recombines TRBV5-4 with TRBJ2-1, with 7 bases fitting TRBD1. V gave up 6 bases and J gave up 2 bases; unmatched junction bases: 8. Per the germline V gene, CDR1 is SGHNT and CDR2 is YYREEE (reference sequence). This CDR3 region has 15 residues. The CDR3, as DNA: TGTGCCAGCACCAAAGAGGGGGCAACCTACAATGAGCAGTTCTTC. Amino acid sequence: CASTKEGATYNEQFF.

This chain joins TRBV6-6 and TRBJ1-1; tentatively, D is TRBD1 (5 bases). Germline-derived CDR1 and CDR2 are MNHNY and SVGAGI (reference sequence). V was clipped by 1 base and J by 0 bases, with 12 bases between them. The CDR3 covers 16 residues. CDR3 protein: CASSYWGGGLNTEAFF. The DNA of the CDR3 is TGTGCCAGCAGTTACTGGGGCGGGGGTCTGAACACTGAAGCTTTCTTT.

The chain carries TRBV10-3 and TRBJ2-2, with D perhaps given as TRBD1 or TRBD2 (7 bases each). The CDR3 is 15 residues long. The germline V and J ends were trimmed by 2 bases and 3 bases, with 10 bases remaining between them. Germline V gives CDR1 ENHRY, CDR2 SYGVKD. The CDR3 here is CAISEAGGDTGELFF. The CDR3 DNA follows: TGTGCCATCAGTGAGGCAGGGGGGGACACCGGGGAGCTGTTTTTT.

V gene TRBV10-3 combines with J gene TRBJ2-1; unclear D gene. There are 15 residues in the CDR3. V was trimmed by 4 bases and J by 0 bases, leaving 10 bases between them. Germline-derived CDR1 and CDR2 are ENHRY and SYGVKD. As DNA, the CDR3 is TGTGCCATCAGTGCCCAAACGAGCTCCTACAATGAGCAGTTCTTC. This sequence encodes CAISAQTSSYNEQFF.

This chain connects TRBV10-2 to TRBJ1-2; possibly TRBD1 for D (6 bases). The length of the CDR3 is 14 residues. Trimming cost V 7 bases and J 1 base, with 13 bases left between them. The V gene's germline CDR1 is WSHSY and CDR2 SAAADI. The CDR3: CASMGQGLNYGYTF. Written as DNA, the CDR3 is TGCGCCAGCATGGGGCAGGGGCTTAACTATGGCTACACCTTC.

The DNA for the CDR3 is TGTGCCAGCAGCCCGACTGTGGTGGGCACTGAAGCTTTCTTT. It yields the protein CASSPTVVGTEAFF. This sequence joins TRBV7-2 and TRBJ1-1; D gene uncertain. Looked up from germline, CDR1 is SGHTA and CDR2 is FQGNSA. With 5 bases removed from V and 4 bases from J, the gap between germline ends came to 14 bases. The CDR3 extends over 14 amino acids.

This clone was counted a few times. The genes are TRBV30 and TRBJ1-1; 7 bases match TRBD1. The trim removed 2 bases at V and 10 bases at J, leaving 10 bases unmatched. Germline V gene sequence: CDR1 GTSNPN, CDR2 SVGIG (reference sequence). This CDR3 has 13 residues. Written as DNA, the CDR3 is TGTGCCTGGAGTCTGGGACAGATTGTCGCAGCTTTCTTT. It codes for CAWSLGQIVAAFF.